These T cell receptor beta chains were read from a single sample in a study of cytomegalovirus exposure and HLA in healthy donors. Profiling relied on immunoSEQ multiplex PCR, and the TCRdb table lists in-frame clones only, not all of them. The sample lists about 130,000 clones; less than 85% were seen once. Material for sequencing was PBMCs. The receptor set was obtained from a woman aged 35 to 49 in good health and CMV-seropositive. Both conserved end residues are part of each CDR3. A D gene is named only where the DNA matches it firmly. Size is omitted from some rows. Given values are once, few, many or a class for expanded clones.

.	.	TRBV7-9	TRBJ1-5	CASSPSGDYSNQPQHF	TGTGCCAGCAGCCCCTCGGGGGACTATAGCAATCAGCCCCAGCATTTT
few	.	TRBV9	TRBJ1-2	CASNTFGGANYGYTF	TGTGCCAGCAACACCTTTGGTGGTGCTAACTATGGCTACACCTTC
.	.	TRBV7-9	TRBJ1-1	CASSSGLGGSLFFGTEAFF	TGTGCCAGCAGCTCAGGCCTTGGGGGGAGTTTATTTTTCGGCACTGAAGCTTTCTTT
.	TRBD1	TRBV10-3	TRBJ2-5	CAISRDSQETQYF	TGTGCCATCAGCCGGGACAGCCAAGAGACCCAGTACTTC
.	TRBD1	TRBV7-9	TRBJ2-5	CASSSGQGLDQETQYF	TGTGCCAGCAGCTCCGGACAGGGGTTAGACCAAGAGACCCAGTACTTC
.	TRBD2	TRBV7-3	TRBJ2-3	CASSLFGGGTDTQYF	TGTGCCAGCAGCTTATTCGGGGGGGGCACAGATACGCAGTATTTT
.	TRBD1	TRBV5-1	TRBJ2-1	CASSTGQGNYNEQFF	TGCGCCAGCAGCACGGGACAGGGAAACTACAATGAGCAGTTCTTC
.	TRBD2	TRBV7-9	TRBJ2-5	CASGSSGEQETQYF	TGTGCCAGCGGAAGTAGCGGGGAACAAGAGACCCAGTACTTC
many	TRBD2	TRBV5-4	TRBJ2-5	CASSLRGVQETQYF	TGTGCCAGCAGCTTGCGGGGGGTCCAAGAGACCCAGTACTTC
.	TRBD2	TRBV5-4	TRBJ2-7	CASSLTSGANYEQYF	TGTGCCAGCAGCTTGACTAGCGGGGCGAACTACGAGCAGTACTTC
once	.	TRBV7-8	TRBJ2-1	CASSSGGGDVSYNEQFF	TGTGCCAGCAGCTCGGGCGGAGGGGACGTCTCCTACAATGAGCAGTTCTTC
.	.	TRBV7-6	TRBJ2-1	CASTSGSSSYNEQFF	TGTGCCAGCACCTCAGGGTCAAGCTCCTACAATGAGCAGTTCTTC
few	TRBD2	TRBV4-3	TRBJ2-1	CASSQREAGDYNEQFF	TGCGCCAGCAGCCAGAGGGAGGCGGGGGACTACAATGAGCAGTTCTTC
once	TRBD1	TRBV18	TRBJ2-3	CASSPPGQGDLDTQYF	TGTGCCAGCTCACCTCCGGGACAGGGCGATTTAGATACGCAGTATTTT
.	.	TRBV28	TRBJ1-4	CASSPPGSEKLFF	TGTGCCAGCAGTCCGCCGGGGTCCGAAAAACTGTTTTTT
.	TRBD1	TRBV28	TRBJ2-1	CASREWGTGLGNEQFF	TGTGCCAGCAGGGAATGGGGGACAGGGTTGGGCAATGAGCAGTTCTTC
.	.	TRBV11-2	TRBJ2-2	CASSWGLENTGELFF	TGTGCCAGCAGCTGGGGACTCGAGAACACCGGGGAGCTGTTTTTT
.	TRBD1	TRBV7-2	TRBJ1-2	CASSLDRGQGGYTF	TGTGCCAGCAGCTTAGACAGGGGGCAGGGTGGCTACACCTTC
.	TRBD1	TRBV10-1	TRBJ2-5	CASRGDRGAQETQYF	TGCGCCAGCAGGGGGGACAGGGGTGCCCAAGAGACCCAGTACTTC
.	.	TRBV7-3	TRBJ2-3	CASSQSRGGSGTDTQYF	TGTGCCAGCAGCCAGTCTAGGGGGGGGTCGGGCACAGATACGCAGTATTTT
.	.	TRBV5-5	TRBJ1-4	CASSLVERAGEKLFF	TGTGCCAGCAGCTTGGTGGAAAGGGCGGGAGAAAAACTGTTTTTT
.	TRBD2	TRBV7-9	TRBJ2-1	CASSLTTLAGEAYNEQFF	TGTGCCAGCAGCCTTACTACCCTAGCGGGAGAGGCCTACAATGAGCAGTTCTTC
.	TRBD2	TRBV7-2	TRBJ2-7	CASSLVRDGRVEQYF	TGTGCCAGCAGCTTAGTTCGTGACGGGAGGGTCGAGCAGTACTTC
.	TRBD1	TRBV4-1	TRBJ2-1	CASSQEGQGSYNEQFF	TGCGCCAGCAGCCAAGAAGGACAGGGGTCGTACAATGAGCAGTTCTTC
few	.	TRBV7-3	TRBJ2-7	CASSLDSSLPWNYEQYF	TGTGCCAGCAGCCTAGACTCTAGCTTACCTTGGAACTACGAGCAGTACTTC
.	.	TRBV11-2	TRBJ1-5	CASSLDGEGSQPQHF	TGTGCCAGCAGCTTAGATGGGGAGGGCTCCCAGCCCCAGCATTTT
.	.	TRBV9	TRBJ2-3	CASSVGGSYTDTQYF	TGTGCCAGCAGCGTAGGAGGGAGTTACACAGATACGCAGTATTTT
.	.	TRBV14	TRBJ2-7	CASSQVSKRLFYEQYF	TGTGCCAGCAGCCAAGTGTCGAAGCGTTTATTCTACGAGCAGTACTTC
.	.	TRBV4-2	TRBJ2-3	CASSQGRQDPDTQYF	TGTGCCAGCAGCCAAGGCCGACAGGACCCAGATACGCAGTATTTT
few	TRBD2	TRBV9	TRBJ2-1	CASSRTSSYNEQFF	TGTGCCAGCAGCCGGACTAGCTCCTACAATGAGCAGTTCTTC
.	.	TRBV4-3	TRBJ2-3	CASSQDHVGHTDTQYF	TGCGCCAGCAGCCAAGATCACGTGGGACATACAGATACGCAGTATTTT
.	TRBD1	TRBV30	TRBJ2-7	CAWALRGSLHYEQYF	TGTGCCTGGGCGCTCAGGGGGTCCCTACACTACGAGCAGTACTTC
.	TRBD2	TRBV5-1	TRBJ2-3	CASSLGLASLRSTDTQYF	TGCGCCAGCAGCTTGGGACTAGCTTCCCTCCGAAGCACAGATACGCAGTATTTT
.	.	TRBV19	TRBJ2-7	CASRNGGDSSYEQYF	TGTGCCAGTAGGAACGGGGGGGACAGCTCCTACGAGCAGTACTTC
.	TRBD2	TRBV4-1	TRBJ2-7	CASSTPRTSGAYEQYF	TGCGCCAGCAGTACCCCCAGGACTAGCGGAGCCTACGAGCAGTACTTC
.	TRBD2	TRBV9	TRBJ2-1	CASSVVGTSGSVNEQFF	TGTGCCAGCAGCGTAGTTGGGACTAGCGGGAGTGTCAATGAGCAGTTCTTC
.	.	TRBV27	TRBJ2-1	CASRMRTSMYNEQFF	TGTGCCAGCAGAATGAGAACCTCAATGTACAATGAGCAGTTCTTC
.	.	TRBV6-1	TRBJ1-5	CASSETGSGSNQPQHF	TGTGCCAGCAGTGAAACAGGTTCGGGTAGCAATCAGCCCCAGCATTTT
.	TRBD2	TRBV7-9	TRBJ2-7	CASSSTGLAGGFPAYEQYF	TGTGCCAGCAGCTCCACGGGACTAGCGGGGGGATTCCCTGCCTACGAGCAGTACTTC
.	.	TRBV30	TRBJ2-7	CAWSVRRSPEQYF	TGTGCCTGGAGTGTACGGAGGTCACCCGAGCAGTACTTC
.	TRBD2	TRBV5-1	TRBJ2-3	CASSATAAGGVNTQYF	TGCGCCAGCAGCGCGACGGCGGCGGGAGGAGTGAATACGCAGTATTTT
.	.	TRBV28	TRBJ1-1	CASSLPGRGEAFF	TGTGCCAGCAGTTTACCCGGGAGAGGTGAAGCTTTCTTT
.	.	TRBV5-1	TRBJ1-2	CASSLPKQGAGYGYTF	TGCGCCAGCAGCTTGCCCAAACAGGGAGCCGGCTATGGCTACACCTTC